Below, 11 T cell receptor beta chains from the same sample are listed, as sequenced in a study of cytomegalovirus exposure and HLA in healthy donors. 13 Jbeta primers and 60 Vbeta primers were used for the PCR. TCRdb's table, derived via immunoSEQ multiplex PCR, lists solely in-frame clones and lacks some. The sample shows tens of thousands of clones, roughly 50% of them seen only once. The sample was PBMCs. These receptors all come from a woman in her 40s in good health and CMV-seropositive.

The rearrangement joins TRBV14 to TRBJ2-6, with 8 bases that match TRBD1. The germline CDR1 and CDR2 sequences are SGHDN and FVKESK. The CDR3 is made up of 17 amino acids. J was trimmed by 2 bases and V by 5 bases; bases with no gene match: 8. The CDR3 reads CASSYDRGRAGANVLTF. CDR3 DNA: TGTGCCAGCAGCTACGACAGGGGTCGGGCTGGGGCCAACGTCCTGACTTTC.

This clone was found a few times. V is TRBV2 and J is TRBJ1-5; the D gene is possibly TRBD1 (5 bases). V was trimmed by 4 bases and J by 8 bases, leaving 12 bases between them. Looked up from germline, CDR1 is SNHLY and CDR2 is FYNNEI. The CDR3 is 13 residues long. CDR3 amino acids: CASSVDMAEPQHF. The CDR3, as DNA: TGTGCCAGCAGTGTGGACATGGCGGAGCCCCAGCATTTT. The variable domain in full, with the rest retrieved from reference TRBV2 and TRBJ1-5, is EPEVTQTPSHQVTQMGQEVILRCVPISNHLYFYWYRQILGQKVEFLVSFYNNEISEKSEIFDDQFSVERPDGSNFTLKIRSTKLEDSAMYFCASSVDMAEPQHFGDGTRLSIL.

A note on this clone: At one end, the junction sequence differs from germline, possibly due to a read error. J is TRBJ2-4 and V is TRBV6-1, with TRBD2 as a possible D gene (7 bases). Germline values: CDR1 MNHNS, CDR2 SASEGT. The CDR3 contains 18 residues. The CDR3 protein is CANSVRVGGAVAKNIQYF. In DNA, the CDR3 is TGTGCCAACAGTGTCCGGGTGGGGGGGGCGGTAGCCAAAAACATTCAGTACTTC.

This chain links TRBV5-1 with TRBJ2-7, with 8 bases aligning to TRBD1. Per the germline V gene, CDR1 is SGHRS and CDR2 is YFSETQ. V shed 4 bases and J 1 base; nucleotides not matched to a gene: 4. The CDR3 is 14 residues long. CDR3 in amino acids: CASSLGQGSYEQYF. The CDR3 bases are TGCGCCAGCAGCCTAGGACAGGGTTCCTACGAGCAGTACTTC.

J is TRBJ1-5 and V is TRBV2, with no clear D. Trimming stripped 0 bases from V and 2 bases from J, with 11 bases between. This CDR3 is 16 amino acids long. Germline V gene lookup returns CDR1 SNHLY and CDR2 FYNNEI. Here the CDR3 DNA reads TGTGCCAGCAGTGAAGCGAATTGGCAGGGCAATCAGCCCCAGCATTTT. It yields the protein CASSEANWQGNQPQHF.

The rearrangement links TRBV7-6 to TRBJ2-1; D possibly corresponds to TRBD1 (5 bases). CDR1 is SGHVS and CDR2 is FNYEAQ in the germline V gene. Trimming pared 1 base from V and 6 bases from J, leaving 25 bases between. This CDR3 has 19 residues. For the CDR3, the DNA is TGTGCCAGCAGCTTAGGCTTCCGGGTAGGGCAGGGTCTTGTCAATGAGCAGTTCTTC. It specifies CASSLGFRVGQGLVNEQFF.

This clone has only a few counts. The chain links TRBV6-1 to TRBJ1-4; the match to TRBD1 covers 10 bases. This CDR3 spans 14 amino acids. In germline, CDR1 is MNHNS, CDR2 SASEGT. V lost 9 bases, J lost 4 bases, and 5 bases stayed unmatched. The chain's CDR3 is CARRQGALNEKLFF. The CDR3 DNA reads as TGTGCCAGGAGACAGGGGGCCCTTAATGAAAAACTGTTTTTT.

Only a few counts were recorded for this clone. V is TRBV28 and J is TRBJ1-5; maybe TRBD1 (6 bases). V was clipped by 3 bases and J by 13 bases, with 22 bases between them. The CDR3 runs 15 residues. Germline CDR1 reads MDHEN; CDR2 reads SYDVKM. The CDR3 sequence: CASSLGAQGNKAQHF. DNA of the CDR3: TGTGCCAGCAGTTTGGGGGCGCAGGGGAACAAGGCTCAGCATTTT.

The chain recombines TRBV10-2 with TRBJ1-1; TRBD1 might be the D (5 bases). Germline loops: CDR1 WSHSY, CDR2 SAAADI. The CDR3 totals 13 residues. V lost 7 bases to trimming and J lost 1 base, with 10 bases between them. CDR3 nucleotides: TGCGCCAGCACCGGACAAGAGAACACTGAAGCTTTCTTT. Its translation: CASTGQENTEAFF.

In its sample, this clone was seen a few times. This sequence joins TRBV7-9 and TRBJ1-5; 10 nucleotides match TRBD1. This CDR3 has 13 amino acids. Germline V lookup: CDR1 SEHNR, CDR2 FQNEAQ (reference sequence). Germline trimming cut 8 bases from V and 5 bases from J; bases unmatched to any gene: 3. The DNA for the CDR3 is TGTGCCAGCCAGACAGGGGGCGATCAGCCCCAGCATTTT. It encodes CASQTGGDQPQHF. Complete variable domain (other parts from reference TRBV7-9 and TRBJ1-5): DTGVSQNPRHKITKRGQNVTFRCDPISEHNRLYWYRQTLGQGPEFLTYFQNEAQLEKSRLLSDRFSAERPKGSFSTLEIQRTEQGDSAMYLCASQTGGDQPQHFGDGTRLSIL.

The rearrangement joins TRBV2 to TRBJ1-2; weak D call: TRBD1 (6 bases). The V and J ends lost 10 bases and 2 bases respectively, with 17 bases between them. The CDR3 spans 14 residues. The germline V gene has CDR1 SNHLY and CDR2 FYNNEI. CDR3 bases: TGTGCCACGACTCGCGGGGGCTGGAACTATGGCTACACCTTC. It encodes CATTRGGWNYGYTF.